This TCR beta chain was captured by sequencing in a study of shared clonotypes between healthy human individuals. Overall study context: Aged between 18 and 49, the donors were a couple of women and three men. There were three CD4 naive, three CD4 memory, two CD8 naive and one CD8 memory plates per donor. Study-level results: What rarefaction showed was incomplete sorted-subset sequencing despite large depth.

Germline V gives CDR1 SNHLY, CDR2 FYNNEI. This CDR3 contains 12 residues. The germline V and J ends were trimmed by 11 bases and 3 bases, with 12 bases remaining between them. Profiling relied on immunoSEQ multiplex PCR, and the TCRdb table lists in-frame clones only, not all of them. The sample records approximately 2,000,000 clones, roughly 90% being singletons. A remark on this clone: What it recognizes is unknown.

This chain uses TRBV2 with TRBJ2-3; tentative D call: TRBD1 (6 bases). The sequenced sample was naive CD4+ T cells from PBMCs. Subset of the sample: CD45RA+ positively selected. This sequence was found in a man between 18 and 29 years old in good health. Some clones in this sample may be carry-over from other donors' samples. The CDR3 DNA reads TGTGCCGCCCGGACAGAAACAGATACGCAGTATTTT. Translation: CAARTETDTQYF.